This entry is about one TCR beta chain. What it binds is not known. The data stem from a study of cytomegalovirus exposure and HLA in healthy donors. Findings and limits, study-wide: Reportedly, a later analysis found an Asian-associated ancestry cluster had fewer N-insertions than the roughly 630-donor mean. Confirmation in vitro established that a few CMV-associated chains were specific for CMV antigens.

V shed 7 bases and J shed 0 bases, with 9 bases lying between them. Germline V gives CDR1 SNHLY, CDR2 FYNNEI. This CDR3 is built from 13 residues. 60 Vbeta and 13 Jbeta primers were used in PCR. Profiled with immunoSEQ multiplex PCR; TCRdb holds only in-frame clones, not every one. Of 100,000 or so clones listed, about 78% are singletons. This TCR was recovered from a man under 40 in good health and CMV-seronegative. The chain links TRBV2 to TRBJ1-2; D may be TRBD1 (5 bases). Sequenced material: PBMCs. The CDR3 DNA reads as TGTGCCAGCAAAGGCAGGGCTAACTATGGCTACACCTTC. Amino acids: CASKGRANYGYTF.